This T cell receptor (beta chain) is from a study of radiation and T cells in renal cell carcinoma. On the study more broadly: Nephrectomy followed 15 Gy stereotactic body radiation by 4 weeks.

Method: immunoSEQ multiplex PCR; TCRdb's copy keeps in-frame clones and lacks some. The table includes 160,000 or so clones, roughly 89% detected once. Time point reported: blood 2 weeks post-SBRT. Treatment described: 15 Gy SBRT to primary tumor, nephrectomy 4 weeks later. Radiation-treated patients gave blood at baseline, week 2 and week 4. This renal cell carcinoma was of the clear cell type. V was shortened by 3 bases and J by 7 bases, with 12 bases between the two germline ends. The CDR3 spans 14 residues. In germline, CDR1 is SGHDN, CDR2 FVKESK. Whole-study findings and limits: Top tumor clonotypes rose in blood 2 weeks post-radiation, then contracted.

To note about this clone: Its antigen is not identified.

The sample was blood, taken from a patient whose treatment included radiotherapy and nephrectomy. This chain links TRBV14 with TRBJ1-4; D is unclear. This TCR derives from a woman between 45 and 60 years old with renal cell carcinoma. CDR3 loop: CASSHNGWGEKLFF. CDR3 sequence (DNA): TGTGCCAGCAGCCACAATGGATGGGGTGAAAAACTGTTTTTT.